What follows are 32 T cell receptor beta chains derived from one specimen sequenced in a study of T cells in Graves' hyperthyroidism and ophthalmopathy. The source material, RNA transcripts, was used to amplify TCR beta CDR3 regions. First-round RT-PCR of the TCR CDR3 relied on the HTBI primer set. Using its own MiXCR run on the multiplex PCR reads, TCRdb lists one record per CDR3 protein. The repertoire holds about 370,000 distinct CDR3 sequences, 12% to 15% seen once, with approximately 19% in the top ten. The sequenced material came from blood. Every receptor here comes from an older woman with Graves' ophthalmopathy.

This clonotype was recorded at least ten times. The rearrangement uses TRBV29-1 and TRBJ2-1; 11 nucleotides align to TRBD2. CDR3 length: 14 amino acids. Germline CDR1 reads SQVTM; CDR2 reads ANQGSEA. J was trimmed by 2 bases and V by 5 bases; bases with no gene match: 2. As DNA, the CDR3 is TGCAGCGTTCCTAGCGGGAGGACCTACAATGAGCAGTTCTTC. It yields the protein CSVPSGRTYNEQFF.

In its sample, this clonotype was seen many times. V and J are TRBV12-3 or TRBV12-4 and TRBJ1-1; unclear D gene. V dropped 5 bases and J dropped 4 bases, with 17 bases sitting between them. This CDR3 has 15 residues. The CDR3 bases are TGTGCCAGCAGTCTCCCCCTTCGTCCCGGCACTGAAGCTTTCTTT. Protein sequence: CASSLPLRPGTEAFF.

Only a few counts were recorded for this clonotype. The rearrangement links TRBV7-9 to TRBJ2-5; unclear D gene. V gave up 0 bases and J gave up 1 base, with 6 bases separating them. The CDR3 consists of 14 residues. Germline-derived CDR1 and CDR2 are SEHNR and FQNEAQ (reference sequence). The CDR3 bases are TGTGCCAGCAGCTTAGCTGATCTCCAAGAGACCCAGTACTTC. It is translated as CASSLADLQETQYF.

This clonotype was seen more than once but under ten times. The chain has TRBV7-9 and TRBJ1-5; 7 bases line up with TRBD1. Germline V gene data show CDR1 as SEHNR and CDR2 as FQNEAQ (reference sequence). The CDR3 length is 14 residues. V dropped 3 bases and J dropped 5; count of bases not matched to a gene: 4. CDR3 in amino acids: CASSLTGQDQPQHF. The CDR3 DNA is TGTGCCAGCAGCTTGACAGGGCAAGATCAGCCCCAGCATTTT. The entire variable domain, with the rest obtained from reference TRBV7-9 and TRBJ1-5, is as follows: DTGVSQNPRHKITKRGQNVTFRCDPISEHNRLYWYRQTLGQGPEFLTYFQNEAQLEKSRLLSDRFSAERPKGSFSTLEIQRTEQGDSAMYLCASSLTGQDQPQHFGDGTRLSIL.

This clonotype showed up many times. The chain couples TRBV20-1 to TRBJ2-5, with 7 bases lining up with TRBD2. The CDR3 extends over 14 amino acids. The junction had 6 bases not matched to a gene; V was cut back by 0 bases and J by 5 bases. The germline gives CDR1 DFQATT, CDR2 SNEGSKA (reference sequence). This CDR3 is CSARDLAEGETQYF. The CDR3 DNA sequence: TGCAGTGCTAGAGATCTAGCGGAGGGGGAGACCCAGTACTTC.

This clonotype came up many times. This chain connects TRBV15 to TRBJ2-5; 9 positions match TRBD2. Germline CDR1 is LNHNV and CDR2 is YYDKDF (reference sequence). The CDR3 sequence is 16 residues long. The V gene end was trimmed by 2 bases and the J gene end by 6 bases; junction bases not matched to a gene: 10. The CDR3 loop reads CATSRYTSGWSQTQYF. In DNA form, the CDR3 reads TGTGCCACCAGCAGATATACTAGCGGGTGGAGCCAGACCCAGTACTTC.

This clonotype has a count of ten or more. The rearrangement uses TRBV7-3 and TRBJ2-3; 9 bases agree with TRBD2. Trimming took 2 bases from V and 6 from J; bases not matched to a gene: 6. The germline CDR1 and CDR2 sequences are SGHTA and FQGTGA. The CDR3 is 15 residues long. CDR3 loop: CASSLGGRAGDTQYF. The CDR3 DNA sequence: TGTGCCAGCAGCTTAGGCGGGAGGGCGGGGGATACGCAGTATTTT.

This clonotype was counted a few times. The CDR3 loop reads CSFQEGHDEKLFF. CDR3 in DNA: TGCAGTTTTCAGGAGGGTCACGATGAAAAACTGTTTTTT. The J gene is TRBJ1-4, the V gene TRBV20-1, with no clear D. The CDR3 consists of 13 residues. Germline-derived CDR1 and CDR2 are DFQATT and SNEGSKA (reference sequence). V was clipped by 8 bases and J by 6 bases, with 16 bases between them.

In its sample, this clonotype was seen many times. The chain links TRBV12-3 or TRBV12-4 to TRBJ1-1; no reliable D call. The CDR3 runs 13 residues. Trimming left V 3 bases short and J 2 bases short, with 7 bases between. CDR3 sequence: CASSLKENTEAFF. DNA of the CDR3: TGTGCCAGCAGTTTGAAGGAAAACACTGAAGCTTTCTTT.

This clonotype has ten or more counts. The chain is built from TRBV28 and TRBJ2-2; D possibly matches TRBD1 or TRBD2 (7 bases each). This CDR3 region has 15 residues. V lost 5 bases, J lost 4 bases, and 14 bases lay in between. Germline values: CDR1 MDHEN, CDR2 SYDVKM. The CDR3 sequence is CASSQGGASTGELFF. The CDR3 nucleotides read TGTGCCAGCAGTCAGGGGGGGGCCAGCACCGGGGAGCTGTTTTTT.

The gene calls are TRBV20-1 and TRBJ2-1, with D unclear. This CDR3 has 12 amino acids. The germline V and J ends were trimmed by 6 bases and 8 bases, with 14 bases remaining between them. The V gene's germline CDR1 is DFQATT and CDR2 SNEGSKA (reference sequence). CDR3 amino acids: CSAPLNGDEQFF. CDR3 DNA: TGCAGTGCCCCCCTCAACGGAGATGAGCAGTTCTTC.

This clonotype was counted between two and nine times. V usage is TRBV19 and J usage is TRBJ2-3, with 11 bases that match TRBD2. CDR1 and CDR2 (germline): LNHDA, SQIVND (reference sequence). The CDR3 contains 13 residues. V lost 10 bases to trimming and J lost 3 bases; unmatched junction nucleotides: 3. CDR3 in amino acids: CANGTSGTDTQYF. The DNA for the CDR3 is TGTGCCAACGGGACTAGCGGTACAGATACGCAGTATTTT.

This clonotype was observed at least ten times. CDR3 region: CASSPRGQPYNEQFF. The CDR3 DNA reads TGTGCCAGCAGCCCCCGGGGACAGCCTTACAATGAGCAGTTCTTC. J is TRBJ2-1 and V is TRBV27, with 7 bases aligning to TRBD1. CDR3 length: 15 residues. V gave up 6 bases and J gave up 4 bases; unmatched junction bases: 9. Germline CDR1 reads MNHEY; CDR2 reads SMNVEV (reference sequence).

This sequence joins TRBV18 and TRBJ1-5; a possible D gene is TRBD1 (6 bases). The CDR3 has 15 residues. Germline values: CDR1 KGHSH, CDR2 LQKENI. V was pared by 4 bases and J by 3 bases, with 13 bases between. The CDR3 region has the DNA TGTGCCAGCTCACTCACAACAGGGATCAATCAGCCCCAGCATTTT. This codes for CASSLTTGINQPQHF.

This clonotype appeared a few times. J is TRBJ2-3 and V is TRBV19, with 13 bases identical to TRBD2. This CDR3 region has 17 residues. The V gene end was trimmed by 1 base and the J gene end by 6 bases; junction bases not matched to a gene: 7. CDR1 is LNHDA, CDR2 SQIVND, per germline (reference sequence). In nucleotides, the CDR3 is TGTGCCAGTAGTATAGGAAAAGGACTAGCGGGAGATGATACGCAGTATTTT. Residues: CASSIGKGLAGDDTQYF.

Many counts were recorded for this clonotype. The CDR3 loop is CASSYSGYGYTF. Written as DNA, the CDR3 is TGTGCCAGCAGTTACTCGGGCTATGGCTACACCTTC. The chain joins TRBV6-6 to TRBJ1-2; D gene unclear. CDR3 length equals 12 residues. CDR1 and CDR2 (germline): MNHNY, SVGAGI (reference sequence). V lost 0 bases to trimming and J lost 4 bases, with 3 bases between them.

In this sample, this clonotype turned up many times. The chain has TRBV29-1 and TRBJ2-3, with TRBD2 identical over 8 bases. Germline CDR1 is SQVTM and CDR2 is ANQGSEA. J gave up 0 bases and V 4 bases, and 0 bases lay outside the gene matches. The CDR3 covers 13 residues. CDR3 sequence (DNA): TGCAGCGTTGGGACTAGCAGCACAGATACGCAGTATTTT. It codes for CSVGTSSTDTQYF.

In this sample, this clonotype turned up many times. V and J are TRBV7-2 and TRBJ2-3; 10 nucleotides line up with TRBD2. The length of the CDR3 is 17 residues. CDR1 SGHTA and CDR2 FQGNSA come from the germline V gene. J gave up 2 bases and V 0 bases, and 5 bases lay outside the gene matches. This CDR3 is CASSLAGLAGATDTQYF. CDR3 sequence (DNA): TGTGCCAGCAGCTTAGCGGGGCTAGCGGGAGCCACAGATACGCAGTATTTT.

At least ten counts were recorded for this clonotype. The J gene is TRBJ2-1, the V gene TRBV12-3 or TRBV12-4, with 12 bases fitting TRBD2. The J segment lost 7 bases and the V segment lost 6 bases, leaving 10 bases of the junction unmatched. The length of the CDR3 is 16 residues. The CDR3 loop is CASSPSSGRAWNEQFF. CDR3 in DNA: TGTGCCAGCAGCCCTTCTAGCGGGAGGGCCTGGAATGAGCAGTTCTTC.

This chain uses TRBV9 with TRBJ2-7; 12 bases agree with TRBD2. The J segment lost 3 bases and the V segment lost 0 bases, leaving 1 base of the junction unmatched. This CDR3 is 15 amino acids long. CDR1 SGDLS and CDR2 YYNGEE come from the germline V gene. DNA for the CDR3: TGTGCCAGCAGCGTAGCTAGCGGGAGGGTCTACGAGCAGTACTTC. Translation gives CASSVASGRVYEQYF.

Ten or more counts support this clonotype. V is TRBV11-2 and J is TRBJ2-1, with a possible D match to TRBD2 (5 bases). Germline CDR1 and CDR2: SGHAT and FQNNGV. Trimming removed 5 bases at V and 9 bases at J, with 14 bases between. The CDR3 totals 13 residues. CDR3 DNA: TGTGCCAGCAGCCCAAGGCTCCGGGGTGAGCAGTTCTTC. It encodes CASSPRLRGEQFF.

This clonotype was found once. The V call is TRBV5-1, the J call TRBJ2-7; D could derive from TRBD1 or TRBD2 (7 bases each). Trimming removed 4 bases from V and 2 bases from J, with 13 bases in between. The CDR3 covers 14 residues. The germline V gene encodes CDR1 SGHRS and CDR2 YFSETQ. Here the CDR3 DNA reads TGCGCCAGCAGCGGGGGGGACAGTACCTACGAGCAGTACTTC. Translated: CASSGGDSTYEQYF.

At least ten counts were recorded for this clonotype. V is TRBV3-1 and J is TRBJ1-3; D is ambiguous. The CDR3 is 15 amino acids. CDR1 and CDR2 from the germline V gene are LGHDT and YNNKEL (reference sequence). The V gene lost 0 bases and the J gene lost 0 bases, with 6 bases spanning the gap. CDR3 residues: CASSQDPSSGNTIYF. Written as DNA, the CDR3 is TGTGCCAGCAGCCAAGACCCGAGCTCTGGAAACACCATATATTTT.

This clonotype has a count of ten or more. The chain links TRBV30 to TRBJ1-5; D may be TRBD1 (5 bases). The CDR3 totals 15 residues. Germline values: CDR1 GTSNPN, CDR2 SVGIG (reference sequence). V lost 0 bases, J lost 5 bases, and 14 bases lay in between. The CDR3 is CAWSVGTALYQPQHF. CDR3 in DNA: TGTGCCTGGAGTGTCGGGACGGCCTTATATCAGCCCCAGCATTTT.

This clonotype was seen ten or more times. The chain combines TRBV7-3 with TRBJ2-7; 7 bases are a match to TRBD1. The CDR3 is 17 residues long. Trimming removed 6 bases from V and 5 bases from J; junction bases left unmatched: 19. Germline lookup yields CDR1 SGHTA and CDR2 FQGTGA. This CDR3 is CASRTKRDSNSGNEQYF. CDR3 in DNA: TGTGCCAGCAGAACAAAAAGGGACAGTAATTCTGGCAACGAGCAGTACTTC.

This clonotype has a count of ten or more. This chain joins TRBV6-1 and TRBJ2-7; either TRBD1 or TRBD2 may fit D (5 bases each). This CDR3 has 17 residues. Germline CDR1 and CDR2: MNHNS and SASEGT. V lost 5 bases and J 0 bases, leaving 20 bases between the germline ends. The CDR3 here is CASSRQGLGESSYEQYF. Written as DNA, the CDR3 is TGTGCCAGCAGTCGCCAGGGTCTGGGGGAGAGCTCCTACGAGCAGTACTTC.

The chain recombines TRBV5-1 with TRBJ1-2; no definite D call. This CDR3 comprises 14 residues. The ends were cut back, 2 bases at V and 4 bases at J, with 12 bases in the middle. Per germline, CDR1 SGHRS and CDR2 YFSETQ. CDR3: CASSLDGRTYGYTF. The CDR3 nucleotides read TGCGCCAGCAGCTTAGACGGCAGGACCTATGGCTACACCTTC.

This clonotype turned up a few times. The chain links TRBV5-5 to TRBJ2-7; no reliable D call. The germline gives CDR1 SGHKS, CDR2 YYEKEE (reference sequence). The CDR3 is 12 residues long. V was clipped by 4 bases and J by 3 bases, with 8 bases between them. CDR3 in amino acids: CASSLQDYEQYF. The CDR3 DNA is TGTGCCAGCAGCCTACAAGACTACGAGCAGTACTTC.

This clonotype was recorded a few times. V is TRBV28 and J is TRBJ1-4, with TRBD1 identical over 8 bases. CDR3 length equals 15 residues. V gave up 4 bases and J gave up 8 bases; unmatched junction bases: 9. The germline V gene encodes CDR1 MDHEN and CDR2 SYDVKM. The CDR3 spells CASSSSDRVGEKLFF. Here the CDR3 DNA reads TGTGCCAGCAGTTCCTCGGACAGGGTGGGAGAAAAACTGTTTTTT.

This clonotype was detected ten times or more. DNA of the CDR3: TGTGCCAGCAGTACAGGGAATAATTCACCCCTCCACTTT. Encoded protein: CASSTGNNSPLHF. The V call is TRBV2, the J call TRBJ1-6, with D possibly TRBD1 on 6 matching bases. Germline values: CDR1 SNHLY, CDR2 FYNNEI. The CDR3 consists of 13 residues. V lost 5 bases, J lost 5 bases, and 7 bases lay in between.

This clonotype was counted once. The chain has TRBV5-5 and TRBJ2-3, with 9 bases aligning to TRBD1. In germline, CDR1 is SGHKS, CDR2 YYEKEE (reference sequence). V gave up 1 base and J gave up 7 bases; unmatched junction bases: 4. The CDR3 extends over 14 amino acids. The CDR3 spells CASSLMGQGHTQYF. The CDR3 DNA is TGTGCCAGCAGCTTGATGGGACAGGGACATACGCAGTATTTT.

This clonotype came up a few times. This rearrangement joins TRBV7-9 to TRBJ2-3, with 9 bases aligning to TRBD2. V trimming: 1 base; J trimming: 4 bases; junction bases outside the gene matches: 0. Germline V gene data show CDR1 as SEHNR and CDR2 as FQNEAQ (reference sequence). CDR3 length equals 14 residues. This chain's CDR3 is CASSLVAGADTQYF. The DNA for the CDR3 is TGTGCCAGCAGCTTAGTAGCGGGAGCAGATACGCAGTATTTT.